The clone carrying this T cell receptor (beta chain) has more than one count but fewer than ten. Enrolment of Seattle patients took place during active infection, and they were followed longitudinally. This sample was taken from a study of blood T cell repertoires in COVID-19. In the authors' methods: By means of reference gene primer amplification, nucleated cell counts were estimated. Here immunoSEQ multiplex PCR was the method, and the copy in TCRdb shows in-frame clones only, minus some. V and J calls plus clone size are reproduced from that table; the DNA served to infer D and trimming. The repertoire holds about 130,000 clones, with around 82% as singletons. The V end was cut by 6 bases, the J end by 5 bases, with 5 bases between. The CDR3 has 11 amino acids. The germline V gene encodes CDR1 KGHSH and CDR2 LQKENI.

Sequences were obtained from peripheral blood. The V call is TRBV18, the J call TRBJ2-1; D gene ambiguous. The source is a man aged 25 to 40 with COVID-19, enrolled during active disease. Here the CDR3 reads CASSLNNEQFF. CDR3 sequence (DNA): TGTGCCAGCTCCCTAAACAATGAGCAGTTCTTC.